This is a list of T cell receptor beta chains from one sample in a study of T-cell memory formation after mild COVID-19. TCRdb analysed the 5' RACE reads with MiXCR anew, one entry per CDR3 protein. Here the sample spans about 400,000 distinct CDR3 sequences, 15% to 20% being singletons. The sequenced material came from PBMCs or a T cell subset sorted from them (not recorded which). The source of these receptors is a man aged 18 to 30 who had mild COVID-19 (a few samples of this study predate the infection). Cell type and time point are not known. The CDR3 runs from the conserved cysteine through the conserved F or W. A D gene is named only where the DNA matches it firmly. The size field is filled for only some rows; it gives once, few, many or a size class.

D gene,J gene,clone size,V gene,CDR3 DNA,CDR3 protein
-,TRBJ1-5,few,TRBV6-5,TGTGCCAGCAGGTCAGGTCGACAGCCCCAGCATTTT,CASRSGRQPQHF
-,TRBJ2-5,-,TRBV7-9,TGTGCCAGCAGCCCCCCCCTCGACACGGTGAAAGAGACCCAGTACTTC,CASSPPLDTVKETQYF
-,TRBJ2-2,few,TRBV24-1,TGTGCCACCAGTGATTTGAGTGGGACCAACACCGGGGAGCTGTTTTTT,CATSDLSGTNTGELFF
-,TRBJ1-5,-,TRBV20-1,TGCAGTGCTAGGGGCTGGGGGAGCAATCAGCCCCAGCATTTT,CSARGWGSNQPQHF
-,TRBJ2-3,-,TRBV7-2,TGTGCCAGCCAAGGAAGCACAGATACGCAGTATTTT,CASQGSTDTQYF
-,TRBJ1-2,few,TRBV7-2,TGTGCCAGCAGCTCCCACTCCCCAGTAGGCTACACCTTC,CASSSHSPVGYTF
TRBD2,TRBJ2-6,-,TRBV6-5,TGTGCCAGCAGTCGAACCGCGGGGGGCGCACCAGGGGCCAACGTCCTGACTTTC,CASSRTAGGAPGANVLTF
TRBD1,TRBJ1-2,few,TRBV5-1,TGCGCCAGCAGCCGTACCCGGGACAGCTATGGCTACACCTTC,CASSRTRDSYGYTF
-,TRBJ2-3,-,TRBV20-1,TGCAGTGTATTTGGGGCTAGCACAGATACGCAGTATTTT,CSVFGASTDTQYF
TRBD2,TRBJ2-1,-,TRBV29-1,TGCAGCGTCCCCGCGACTAGCGGGGGATACAATGAGCAGTTCTTC,CSVPATSGGYNEQFF
TRBD1,TRBJ2-3,few,TRBV5-1,TGCGCCAGCAGCCCCCAACAGGGGGCCGGAGATACGCAGTATTTT,CASSPQQGAGDTQYF
TRBD1,TRBJ2-7,many,TRBV10-3,TGTGCCATCAGTGCCCCGGACAGGACTCTACGAGTAGAGCAGTACTTC,CAISAPDRTLRVEQYF
-,TRBJ2-3,few,TRBV5-6,TGTGCCAGCAGCTTGCCAGCTACAGATACGCAGTATTTT,CASSLPATDTQYF
TRBD2,TRBJ2-3,few,TRBV7-9,TGTGCCAGCAGCTTCGGACTAGCGGCTAGCACAGATACGCAGTATTTT,CASSFGLAASTDTQYF
TRBD2,TRBJ2-7,few,TRBV11-2,TGTGCCAGCAGCTGGGCGGTCACTAGCGGGGCACCGTACTTC,CASSWAVTSGAPYF
-,TRBJ1-1,-,TRBV28,TGTGCCAGCAGTTTTGGAGGGCGGCGGTCGGAAGCTTTCTTT,CASSFGGRRSEAFF
TRBD2,TRBJ2-5,-,TRBV28,TGTGCCAGCGGCGGGGGGGGAGAGACCCAGTACTTC,CASGGGGETQYF
TRBD1,TRBJ1-2,-,TRBV29-1,TGCAGCGCTAACAGGGGGGCCAGGTATGGCTACACCTTC,CSANRGARYGYTF
-,TRBJ2-1,-,TRBV6-2/TRBV6-3,TGTGCCAGCAGTGGAGGAAGTTCTGGCGATGAGCAGTTCTTC,CASSGGSSGDEQFF
-,TRBJ2-1,few,TRBV29-1,TGCAGCGCCGAGGCCCAGGGAAGTGGGAATGAGCAGTTCTTC,CSAEAQGSGNEQFF
-,TRBJ1-1,-,TRBV3-1,TGTGCCAGCAGCCAAGACTTTAGGAACACTGAAGCTTTCTTT,CASSQDFRNTEAFF
-,TRBJ1-1,few,TRBV4-1,TGCGCCAGCACTAACGGGGGTACTGAAGCTTTCTTT,CASTNGGTEAFF
-,TRBJ2-7,-,TRBV6-5,TGTGCCAGCAGTATCGACAGGCCCGCGTTTTACGAGCAGTACTTC,CASSIDRPAFYEQYF
TRBD2,TRBJ2-3,-,TRBV7-9,TGTGCCAGCAGCTTAACAGCGGGGCTCAGCACAGATACGCAGTATTTT,CASSLTAGLSTDTQYF
-,TRBJ1-2,many,TRBV7-9,TGTGCCAGCAGCTCCGGTGGAAGAGGCTACACCTTC,CASSSGGRGYTF
-,TRBJ1-2,few,TRBV12-3/TRBV12-4,TGTGCCAGCAGCCTTTCAAGAAGCTACACCTTC,CASSLSRSYTF
-,TRBJ1-5,many,TRBV11-2,TGTGCCAGCAGCTTAGACCAGGGGACGGGTCAGCCCCAGCATTTT,CASSLDQGTGQPQHF
TRBD1,TRBJ2-2,-,TRBV28,TGTGCCAGCAGACTAAACAGGGGGCGGTCCGGGGAGCTGTTTTTT,CASRLNRGRSGELFF
-,TRBJ2-2,-,TRBV5-1,TGCGCCAGCAGCTTGGTGGGGACGGACGGGGAGCTGTTTTTT,CASSLVGTDGELFF
-,TRBJ2-1,many,TRBV20-1,TGCAGTGCTAGAGGGACAACCCATGAGCAGTTCTTC,CSARGTTHEQFF
-,TRBJ2-2,-,TRBV7-2,TGTGCCAGCGGGGGTAGGGGAACCGGGGAGCTGTTTTTT,CASGGRGTGELFF
-,TRBJ2-7,few,TRBV27,TGTGCCAGCAGTTTAAAGGGGCAGAGCTACGAGCAGTACTTC,CASSLKGQSYEQYF
TRBD2,TRBJ2-5,few,TRBV29-1,TGCAGCGTTGCACTAGCGCGCTCCGGGGAGGAGACCCAGTACTTC,CSVALARSGEETQYF
-,TRBJ2-3,-,TRBV9,TGTGCCAGCAGCCAGAGGGTAGATACGCAGTATTTT,CASSQRVDTQYF
-,TRBJ2-4,few,TRBV12-3/TRBV12-4,TGTGCCAGCAGTTTCGCGGTCCAACTTGACAAAAACATTCAGTACTTC,CASSFAVQLDKNIQYF
-,TRBJ1-2,-,TRBV4-3,TGCGCCAGCAGCCAAGACCCGGAGGGGATCGACTATGGCTACACCTTC,CASSQDPEGIDYGYTF
TRBD1,TRBJ2-3,few,TRBV6-2/TRBV6-3,TGTGCCAGCAGGGACAGGGAGTTTGGCACAGATACGCAGTATTTT,CASRDREFGTDTQYF
-,TRBJ2-1,-,TRBV15,TGTGCCACCAGCAGAGATTCGACAGCTTACAATGAGCAGTTCTTC,CATSRDSTAYNEQFF
-,TRBJ1-4,few,TRBV10-3,TGTGCCATCAGTGCGGGGGAAAAACTGTTTTTT,CAISAGEKLFF
-,TRBJ2-1,few,TRBV13,TGTGCCAGCAGTTTGGAAGCACAACGCGGGGATGAGCAGTTCTTC,CASSLEAQRGDEQFF
-,TRBJ1-5,-,TRBV6-2/TRBV6-3,TGTGCCAGCAGCGCCCGCGCAGGGAGTCGCAATCAGCCCCAGCATTTT,CASSARAGSRNQPQHF
-,TRBJ2-1,few,TRBV28,TGTGCCAGTGCCGCTATCGGTCCGTGGAATGAGCAGTTCTTC,CASAAIGPWNEQFF
-,TRBJ1-2,few,TRBV6-2/TRBV6-3,TGTGCCAGCAAAATCCCTTACGGCAACTATGGCTACACCTTC,CASKIPYGNYGYTF
TRBD2,TRBJ2-2,few,TRBV5-1,TGCGCCAGCAGCCCGCCCCGTAGCGGGGAGGACACCGGGGAGCTGTTTTTT,CASSPPRSGEDTGELFF
-,TRBJ2-7,few,TRBV4-2,TGTGCCAGCAGCCCGGGACACAACTCCTACGAGCAGTACTTC,CASSPGHNSYEQYF
-,TRBJ1-2,few,TRBV24-1,TGTGCCACCAGTGATTCAGGGCGTGACTATGGCTACACCTTC,CATSDSGRDYGYTF
-,TRBJ2-5,-,TRBV25-1,TGTGCCAGCAGTGAGGCGGGCCTTGAGACCCAGTACTTC,CASSEAGLETQYF
-,TRBJ2-2,-,TRBV7-3,TGTGCCAGCAGCTTAGACGCAATGAGTAGACCCGGGGAGCTGTTTTTT,CASSLDAMSRPGELFF
-,TRBJ2-5,few,TRBV7-3,TGTGCCAGCAGCTTAGTGGGCGGAGGGACTGGAGAGACCCAGTACTTC,CASSLVGGGTGETQYF
-,TRBJ1-6,-,TRBV12-3/TRBV12-4,TGTGCCAGCAGTACAGGTTCTATAATTCACCCCCTCCACTTT,CASSTGSIIHPLHF
-,TRBJ2-3,-,TRBV6-6,TGTGCCAGCAGTTACTCCCCGAGGGATACGCAGTATTTT,CASSYSPRDTQYF
-,TRBJ1-2,-,TRBV6-5,TGTGCCAGCAGTCCCGACCCAGGGGTGCCAAACTATGGCTACACCTTC,CASSPDPGVPNYGYTF
-,TRBJ2-2,few,TRBV25-1,TGTGCCAGCAGTGAATCCACCGGGGAGCTGTTTTTT,CASSESTGELFF